This TCR beta chain is from a study of T cells in Graves' hyperthyroidism and ophthalmopathy. This clonotype was seen at least ten times. Trimming took off 8 bases at V and 0 bases at J, with 17 bases between the two ends. Germline V gene data show CDR1 as MDHEN and CDR2 as SYDVKM. The CDR3 contains 15 residues. The TCR beta CDR3 regions underwent amplification using RNA transcripts as the source. HTBI primers were used for first-round RT-PCR of the TCR CDR3. TCRdb processed the multiplex PCR reads anew with MiXCR; each CDR3 protein has one entry. The sample contains some 770,000 distinct CDR3 sequences, around 17% of which appear only once.

The TCR originated in a man aged 18 to 29 with Graves' hyperthyroidism. V usage is TRBV28 and J usage is TRBJ2-7; tentatively, D is TRBD1 (5 bases). The sample was blood. This CDR3 reads CASSLPGHISYEQYF. CDR3 in DNA: TGTGCCAGCTCCCTTCCCGGACACATCTCCTACGAGCAGTACTTC.